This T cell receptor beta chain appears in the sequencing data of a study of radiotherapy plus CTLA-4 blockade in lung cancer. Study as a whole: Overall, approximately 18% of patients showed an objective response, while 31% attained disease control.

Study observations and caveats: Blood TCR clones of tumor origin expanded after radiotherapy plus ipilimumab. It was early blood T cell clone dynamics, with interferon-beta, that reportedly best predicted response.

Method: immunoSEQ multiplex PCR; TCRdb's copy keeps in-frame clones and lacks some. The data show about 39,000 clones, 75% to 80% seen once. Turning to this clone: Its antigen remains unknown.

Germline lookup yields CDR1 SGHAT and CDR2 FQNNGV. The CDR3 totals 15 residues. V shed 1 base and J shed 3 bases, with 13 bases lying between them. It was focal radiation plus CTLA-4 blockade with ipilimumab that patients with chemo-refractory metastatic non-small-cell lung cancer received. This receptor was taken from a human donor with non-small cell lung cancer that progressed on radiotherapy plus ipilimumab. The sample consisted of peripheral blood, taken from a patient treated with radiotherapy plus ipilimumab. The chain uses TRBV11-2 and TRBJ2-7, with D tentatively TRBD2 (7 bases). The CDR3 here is CASSLGGRGGYEQYF. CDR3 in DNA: TGTGCCAGCAGCTTAGGGGGTAGGGGGGGCTACGAGCAGTACTTC.